Described below is a single T cell receptor beta chain sequence and its context. The data are from a study of blood T cell repertoires in COVID-19. Overall study: Samples of COVID-19 (acute and convalescent) were obtained from the United States, Italy and Spain. Nucleic acid was either cDNA or gDNA, and it came from T cells, B-cell-depleted T cells, or PBMCs.

Some clones are missing from TCRdb's copy, which holds only in-frame ones; the method was immunoSEQ multiplex PCR. Of over 150,000 clones listed, more than 65% are singletons. Input material: peripheral blood. The receptor's source is a human donor in a cohort sampled during active COVID-19.

CDR3 amino acids: CASSRSGTGGTGNTIYF. CDR3 coding DNA: TGCGCCAGCAGCCGAAGCGGGACAGGGGGGACTGGAAACACCATATATTTT. The chain carries TRBV5-1 and TRBJ1-3; 11 bases map to TRBD1. V lost 4 bases to trimming and J lost 2 bases; unmatched junction nucleotides: 8. This CDR3 region has 17 residues. Per the germline V gene, CDR1 is SGHRS and CDR2 is YFSETQ.